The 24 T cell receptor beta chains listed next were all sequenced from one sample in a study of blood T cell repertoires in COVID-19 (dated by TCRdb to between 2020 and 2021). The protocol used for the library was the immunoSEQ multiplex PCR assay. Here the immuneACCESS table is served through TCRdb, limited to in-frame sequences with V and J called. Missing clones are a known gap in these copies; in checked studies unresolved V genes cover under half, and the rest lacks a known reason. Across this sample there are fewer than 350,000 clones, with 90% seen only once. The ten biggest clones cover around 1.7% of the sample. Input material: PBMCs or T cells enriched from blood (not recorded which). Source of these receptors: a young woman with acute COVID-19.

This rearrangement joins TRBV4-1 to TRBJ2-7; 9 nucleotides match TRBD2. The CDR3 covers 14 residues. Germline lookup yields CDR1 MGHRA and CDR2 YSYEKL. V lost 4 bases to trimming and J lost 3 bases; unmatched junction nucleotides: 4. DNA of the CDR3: TGCGCCAGCAGCCGGACTAGCGCCTTCTACGAGCAGTACTTC. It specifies CASSRTSAFYEQYF.

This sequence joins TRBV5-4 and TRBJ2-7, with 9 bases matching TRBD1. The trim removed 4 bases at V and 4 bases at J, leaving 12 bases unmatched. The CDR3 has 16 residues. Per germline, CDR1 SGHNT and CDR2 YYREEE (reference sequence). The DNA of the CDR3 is TGTGCCAGCAGCCCATCGGGGGGACAGGGAATGTACGAGCAGTACTTC. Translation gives CASSPSGGQGMYEQYF.

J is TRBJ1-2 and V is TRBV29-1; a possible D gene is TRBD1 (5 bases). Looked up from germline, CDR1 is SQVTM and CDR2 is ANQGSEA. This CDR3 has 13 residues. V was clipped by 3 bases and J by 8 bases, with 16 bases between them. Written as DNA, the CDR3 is TGCAGCGTTGAGCTCAGCAGGGCTCGAGGCTACACCTTC. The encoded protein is CSVELSRARGYTF.

This CDR3 reads CASSKQGLIYGYTF. In DNA, the CDR3 is TGTGCCAGCAGCAAACAGGGTTTGATCTATGGCTACACCTTC. The chain employs TRBV7-9 and TRBJ1-2; a weak D match, TRBD1 (6 bases). V was pared by 5 bases and J by 4 bases, with 14 bases between. Germline loops: CDR1 SEHNR, CDR2 FQNEAQ (reference sequence). The CDR3 runs to 14 residues.

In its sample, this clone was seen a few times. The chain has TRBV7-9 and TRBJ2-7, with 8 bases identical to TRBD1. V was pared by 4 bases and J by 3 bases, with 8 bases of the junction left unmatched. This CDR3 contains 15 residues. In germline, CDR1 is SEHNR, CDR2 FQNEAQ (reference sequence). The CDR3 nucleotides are TGTGCCAGCAGCTCAGGGGGCTCCTACGACTACGAGCAGTACTTC. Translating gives CASSSGGSYDYEQYF.

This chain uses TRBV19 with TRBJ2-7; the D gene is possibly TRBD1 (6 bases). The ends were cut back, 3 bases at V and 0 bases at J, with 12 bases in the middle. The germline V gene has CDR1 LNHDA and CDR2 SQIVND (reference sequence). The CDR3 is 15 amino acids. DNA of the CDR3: TGTGCCAGTAGTATGGGGTGGACAGCCTCCTACGAGCAGTACTTC. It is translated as CASSMGWTASYEQYF.

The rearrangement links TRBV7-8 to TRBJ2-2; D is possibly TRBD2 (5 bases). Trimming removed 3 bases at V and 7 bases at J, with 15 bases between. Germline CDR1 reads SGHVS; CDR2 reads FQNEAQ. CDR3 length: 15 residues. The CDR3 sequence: CASSFFRVGSGELFF. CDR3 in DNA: TGTGCCAGCAGCTTTTTTAGGGTTGGGAGCGGGGAGCTGTTTTTT. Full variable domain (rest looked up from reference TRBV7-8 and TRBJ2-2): GAGVSQSPRYKVAKRGQDVALRCDPISGHVSLFWYQQALGQGPEFLTYFQNEAQLDKSGLPSDRFFAERPEGSVSTLKIQRTQQEDSAVYLCASSFFRVGSGELFFGEGSRLTVL.

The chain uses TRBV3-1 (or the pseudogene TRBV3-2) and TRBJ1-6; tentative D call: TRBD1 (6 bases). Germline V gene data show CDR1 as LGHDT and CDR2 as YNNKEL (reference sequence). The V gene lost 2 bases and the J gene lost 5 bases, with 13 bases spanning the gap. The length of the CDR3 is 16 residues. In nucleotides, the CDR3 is TGTGCCAGCAGCCAATGGGCGACAGGAGATAATTCACCCCTCCACTTT. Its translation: CASSQWATGDNSPLHF.

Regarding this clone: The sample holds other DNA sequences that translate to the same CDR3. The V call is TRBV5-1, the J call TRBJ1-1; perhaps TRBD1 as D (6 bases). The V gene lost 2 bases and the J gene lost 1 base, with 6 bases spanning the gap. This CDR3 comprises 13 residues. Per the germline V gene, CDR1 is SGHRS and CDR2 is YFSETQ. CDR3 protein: CASSLGGNTEAFF. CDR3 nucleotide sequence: TGCGCCAGCAGCTTAGGGGGGAACACTGAAGCTTTCTTT.

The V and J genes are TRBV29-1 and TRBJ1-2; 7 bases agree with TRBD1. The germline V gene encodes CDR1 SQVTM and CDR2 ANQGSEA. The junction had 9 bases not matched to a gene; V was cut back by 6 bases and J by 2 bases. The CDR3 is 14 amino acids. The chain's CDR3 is CSVQWTGVNYGYTF. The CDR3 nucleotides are TGCAGCGTCCAATGGACAGGCGTAAACTATGGCTACACCTTC.

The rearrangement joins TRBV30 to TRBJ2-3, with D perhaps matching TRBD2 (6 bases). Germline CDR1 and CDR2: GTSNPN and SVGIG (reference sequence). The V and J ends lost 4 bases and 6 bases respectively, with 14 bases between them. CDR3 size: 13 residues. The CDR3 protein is CAWNPGVRDTQYF. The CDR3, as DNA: TGTGCCTGGAACCCGGGAGTAAGGGATACGCAGTATTTT.

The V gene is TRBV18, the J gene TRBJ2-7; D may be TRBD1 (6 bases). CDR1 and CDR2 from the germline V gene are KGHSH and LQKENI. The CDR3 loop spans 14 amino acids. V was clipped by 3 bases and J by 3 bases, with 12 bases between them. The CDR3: CASSPRTEYYEQYF. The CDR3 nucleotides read TGTGCCAGCTCACCTCGGACAGAGTACTACGAGCAGTACTTC.

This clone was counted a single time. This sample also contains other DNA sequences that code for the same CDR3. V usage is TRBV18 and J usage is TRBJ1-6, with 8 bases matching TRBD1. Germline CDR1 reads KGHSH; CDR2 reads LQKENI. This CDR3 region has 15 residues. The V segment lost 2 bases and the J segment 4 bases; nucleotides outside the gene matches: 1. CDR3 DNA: TGTGCCAGCTCACCAGGACAGGGTTATAATTCACCCCTCCACTTT. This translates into CASSPGQGYNSPLHF.

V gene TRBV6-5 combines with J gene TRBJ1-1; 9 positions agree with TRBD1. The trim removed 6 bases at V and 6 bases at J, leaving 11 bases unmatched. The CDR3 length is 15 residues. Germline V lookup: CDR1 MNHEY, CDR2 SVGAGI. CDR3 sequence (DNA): TGTGCCAGCAGGTACGACAGGGGGACGGGTTCTGAAGCTTTCTTT. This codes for CASRYDRGTGSEAFF.

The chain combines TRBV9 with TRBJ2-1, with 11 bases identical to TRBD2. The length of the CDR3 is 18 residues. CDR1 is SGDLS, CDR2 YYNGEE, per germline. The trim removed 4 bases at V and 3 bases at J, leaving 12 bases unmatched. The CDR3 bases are TGTGCCAGCAGCCCCCGGGGGGTAGCGGGAGGGCGCTACAATGAGCAGTTCTTC. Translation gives CASSPRGVAGGRYNEQFF.

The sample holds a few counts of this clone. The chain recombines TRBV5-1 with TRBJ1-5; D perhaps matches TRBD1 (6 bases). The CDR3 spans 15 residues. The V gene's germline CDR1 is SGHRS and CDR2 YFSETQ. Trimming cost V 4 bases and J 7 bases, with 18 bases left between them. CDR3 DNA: TGCGCCAGCAGCCCCGGGGGGGGCCCGTTGCAGCCCCAGCATTTT. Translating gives CASSPGGGPLQPQHF.

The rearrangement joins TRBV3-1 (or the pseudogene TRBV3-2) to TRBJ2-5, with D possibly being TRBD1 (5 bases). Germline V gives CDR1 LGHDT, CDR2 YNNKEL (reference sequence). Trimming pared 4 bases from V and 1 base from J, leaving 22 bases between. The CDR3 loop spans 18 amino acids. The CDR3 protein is CASSPVGQPSGVQETQYF. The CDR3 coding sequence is TGTGCCAGCAGCCCAGTGGGGCAGCCCAGTGGGGTCCAAGAGACCCAGTACTTC.

The CDR3 reads CASSQDPRVPSSYEQYF. The DNA for the CDR3 is TGTGCCAGCAGCCAAGATCCCCGGGTCCCAAGCTCCTACGAGCAGTACTTC. The chain has TRBV3-1 (or the pseudogene TRBV3-2) and TRBJ2-7; no reliable D call. The length of the CDR3 is 17 residues. CDR1 LGHDT and CDR2 YNNKEL come from the germline V gene (reference sequence). Between the trimmed V and J ends, which lost 0 bases and 0 bases, there was a span of 15 bases.

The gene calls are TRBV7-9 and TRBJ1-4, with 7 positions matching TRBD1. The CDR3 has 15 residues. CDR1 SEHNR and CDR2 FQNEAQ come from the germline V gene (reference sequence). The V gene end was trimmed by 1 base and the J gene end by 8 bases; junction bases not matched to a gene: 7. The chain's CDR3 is CASSLDNRGVEKLFF. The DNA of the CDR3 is TGTGCCAGCAGCTTAGACAACAGGGGAGTCGAAAAACTGTTTTTT.

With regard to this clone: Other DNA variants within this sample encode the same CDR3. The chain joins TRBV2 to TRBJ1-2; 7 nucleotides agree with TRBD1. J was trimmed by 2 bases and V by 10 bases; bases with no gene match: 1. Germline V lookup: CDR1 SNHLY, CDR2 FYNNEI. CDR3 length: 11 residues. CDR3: CATQGNYGYTF. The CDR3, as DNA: TGTGCCACACAGGGGAACTATGGCTACACCTTC.

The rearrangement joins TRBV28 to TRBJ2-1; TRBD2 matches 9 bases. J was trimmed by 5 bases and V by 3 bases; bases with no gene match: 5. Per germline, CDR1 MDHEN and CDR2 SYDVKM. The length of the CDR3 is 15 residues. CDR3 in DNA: TGTGCCAGCAGTTTGATCGGCGGGAGGGACAATGAGCAGTTCTTC. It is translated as CASSLIGGRDNEQFF.

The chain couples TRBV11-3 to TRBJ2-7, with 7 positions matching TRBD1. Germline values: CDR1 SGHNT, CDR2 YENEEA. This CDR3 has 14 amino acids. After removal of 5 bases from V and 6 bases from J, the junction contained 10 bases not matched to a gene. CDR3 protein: CASSATGESSEQYF. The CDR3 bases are TGTGCCAGCAGCGCAACAGGGGAGAGTAGCGAGCAGTACTTC.

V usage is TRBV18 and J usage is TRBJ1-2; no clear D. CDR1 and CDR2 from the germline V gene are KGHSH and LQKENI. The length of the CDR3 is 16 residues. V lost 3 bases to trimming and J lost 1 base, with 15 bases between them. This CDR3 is CASSPSMARFNYGYTF. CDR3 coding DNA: TGTGCCAGCTCACCCTCAATGGCAAGATTTAACTATGGCTACACCTTC.

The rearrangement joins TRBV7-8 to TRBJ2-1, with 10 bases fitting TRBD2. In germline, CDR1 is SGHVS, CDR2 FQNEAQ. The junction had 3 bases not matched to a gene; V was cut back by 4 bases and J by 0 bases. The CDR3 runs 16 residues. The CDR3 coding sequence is TGTGCCAGCAGCTGGACTAGCGGATTCTCCTACAATGAGCAGTTCTTC. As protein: CASSWTSGFSYNEQFF.